A selection of T cell receptor beta chains follows, all from one sample in a study of Graves' ophthalmopathy and Graves' hyperthyroidism. TCRdb re-analysed the multiplex PCR reads in MiXCR, keeping a single row per CDR3 protein. Of about 240,000 distinct CDR3 sequences in the sample, around 45% were seen once. Source material: peripheral blood. The receptors were gathered from an adult man with Graves' ophthalmopathy. The CDR3 runs from the conserved cysteine through the conserved F or W. The order of the fields is D gene, V gene, J gene, CDR3 length, CDR3 protein. The D gene is left open where the match is weak.

d_gene: -; v_gene: TRBV20-1; j_gene: TRBJ1-5; len: 15; CDR3aa: CSARERGRELQPQHF
d_gene: -; v_gene: TRBV7-8; j_gene: TRBJ1-5; len: 12; CDR3aa: CATCPTNQPQHF
d_gene: TRBD1; v_gene: TRBV7-2; j_gene: TRBJ1-1; len: 16; CDR3aa: CASSPQQGKTNTEAFF
d_gene: TRBD1; v_gene: TRBV2; j_gene: TRBJ1-5; len: 14; CDR3aa: CASSGQGSYEPQHF
d_gene: TRBD1; v_gene: TRBV7-9; j_gene: TRBJ2-2; len: 16; CDR3aa: CASTLQGAGNTGELFF
d_gene: -; v_gene: TRBV5-4; j_gene: TRBJ2-5; len: 15; CDR3aa: CASRSARQSQETQYF
d_gene: TRBD1; v_gene: TRBV24-1; j_gene: TRBJ2-7; len: 16; CDR3aa: CATSDPGQGPPYEQYF
d_gene: -; v_gene: TRBV5-1; j_gene: TRBJ1-2; len: 15; CDR3aa: CASSLEPGAIYGYTF
d_gene: TRBD2; v_gene: TRBV10-3; j_gene: TRBJ2-7; len: 15; CDR3aa: CASGEPGLEGGEQYF
d_gene: TRBD1; v_gene: TRBV3-1; j_gene: TRBJ2-6; len: 16; CDR3aa: CASSDRALSGANVLTF
d_gene: -; v_gene: TRBV5-1; j_gene: TRBJ2-5; len: 14; CDR3aa: CASRKGGGQETQYF
d_gene: -; v_gene: TRBV5-8; j_gene: TRBJ1-2; len: 13; CDR3aa: CASSLGQQNGYTF
d_gene: -; v_gene: TRBV7-2; j_gene: TRBJ1-3; len: 15; CDR3aa: CASSSYDKLGNTIHF
d_gene: -; v_gene: TRBV5-1; j_gene: TRBJ2-2; len: 15; CDR3aa: CASSLQSWYTGELFF
d_gene: -; v_gene: TRBV7-2; j_gene: TRBJ1-1; len: 15; CDR3aa: CASSRPGERRPEAFF
d_gene: -; v_gene: TRBV5-5; j_gene: TRBJ1-2; len: 13; CDR3aa: CASSYTPDGGYTF
d_gene: TRBD2; v_gene: TRBV7-2; j_gene: TRBJ2-7; len: 16; CDR3aa: CASSSRTSGGSYEQYF
d_gene: TRBD1; v_gene: TRBV7-3; j_gene: TRBJ2-7; len: 14; CDR3aa: CASSSGTGVREQYF
d_gene: -; v_gene: TRBV12-3/TRBV12-4; j_gene: TRBJ1-1; len: 13; CDR3aa: CASSDSMNTEAFF
d_gene: -; v_gene: TRBV25-1; j_gene: TRBJ1-1; len: 15; CDR3aa: CASSPPRGYGTEAFF
d_gene: -; v_gene: TRBV11-2; j_gene: TRBJ2-2; len: 14; CDR3aa: CASSLGSLTGELFF
d_gene: -; v_gene: TRBV2; j_gene: TRBJ1-2; len: 14; CDR3aa: CASMHGPRGYGYTF
d_gene: -; v_gene: TRBV6-5; j_gene: TRBJ2-5; len: 13; CDR3aa: CAGARGLQETQYF
d_gene: -; v_gene: TRBV12-3/TRBV12-4; j_gene: TRBJ1-6; len: 14; CDR3aa: CASSPRTDNSPLHF
d_gene: -; v_gene: TRBV24-1; j_gene: TRBJ1-1; len: 13; CDR3aa: CATSGRGNTEAFF
d_gene: -; v_gene: TRBV11-2; j_gene: TRBJ2-2; len: 17; CDR3aa: CASSSVRLLGVNGELFF
d_gene: -; v_gene: TRBV28; j_gene: TRBJ2-5; len: 15; CDR3aa: CASTDDDRYQETQYF
d_gene: TRBD1; v_gene: TRBV10-3; j_gene: TRBJ1-2; len: 13; CDR3aa: CAIGQGSAYGYTF
d_gene: -; v_gene: TRBV20-1; j_gene: TRBJ2-7; len: 14; CDR3aa: CSAREENYSYEQYF
d_gene: -; v_gene: TRBV12-3/TRBV12-4; j_gene: TRBJ2-5; len: 15; CDR3aa: CASSLVSGRQETQYF
d_gene: TRBD1; v_gene: TRBV29-1; j_gene: TRBJ2-7; len: 13; CDR3aa: CSAGDSRTYEQYF
d_gene: -; v_gene: TRBV2; j_gene: TRBJ1-4; len: 15; CDR3aa: CASKSDSPTNEKLFF
d_gene: TRBD1; v_gene: TRBV29-1; j_gene: TRBJ1-2; len: 12; CDR3aa: CSVDRGGYGYTF
d_gene: -; v_gene: TRBV4-1; j_gene: TRBJ1-4; len: 14; CDR3aa: CASSPRTVNEKLFF